The 28 T cell receptor beta chains reported below all come from one sample, sequenced in a study of blood T cell repertoires in COVID-19. TCRdb's table, derived via immunoSEQ multiplex PCR, lists solely in-frame clones and lacks some. The sample consists of under 350,000 clones, about 86% of them appearing once. Sequences were obtained from PBMCs or T cells enriched from blood (not recorded which). The receptors here all came from a woman between 40 and 55 years old with acute COVID-19.

The chain couples TRBV19 to TRBJ2-1; no definite D call. Trimming took 7 bases from V and 0 from J, leaving 10 bases between them. The CDR3 length is 14 residues. Germline lookup yields CDR1 LNHDA and CDR2 SQIVND (reference sequence). Here the CDR3 DNA reads TGTGCCAGTAATAGAGGCAGCTCCTACAATGAGCAGTTCTTC. Amino acid sequence: CASNRGSSYNEQFF.

This chain links TRBV3-1 (or the pseudogene TRBV3-2) with TRBJ1-4; a weak D match, TRBD1 (6 bases). The germline V gene has CDR1 LGHDT and CDR2 YNNKEL (reference sequence). V lost 4 bases, J lost 1 base, and 10 bases lay in between. This CDR3 is 15 amino acids long. The CDR3 nucleotides read TGTGCCAGCAGCCCTATAGGGGGAACTAATGAAAAACTGTTTTTT. Its protein is CASSPIGGTNEKLFF.

This clone appeared a few times. The gene calls are TRBV24-1 and TRBJ2-1; TRBD1 is a possible D gene (6 bases). The V end was cut by 6 bases, the J end by 7 bases, with 15 bases between. The CDR3 runs 14 residues. Germline assignment: CDR1 KGHDR and CDR2 SFDVKD. The CDR3 region is CATSPRGRENEQFF. The CDR3 nucleotides read TGTGCCACCAGTCCCAGGGGCAGGGAGAATGAGCAGTTCTTC.

V is TRBV5-1 and J is TRBJ2-1; D is unresolved. Germline V gene lookup returns CDR1 SGHRS and CDR2 YFSETQ. Trimming left V 3 bases short and J 4 bases short, with 11 bases between. The CDR3 length is 14 residues. CDR3 nucleotide sequence: TGCGCCAGCAGCTCTGGCGGCGTGTACAATGAGCAGTTCTTC. The encoded protein is CASSSGGVYNEQFF.

This chain connects TRBV3-1 (or the pseudogene TRBV3-2) to TRBJ1-6; weak D call: TRBD1 (6 bases). Trimming cost V 6 bases and J 10 bases, with 13 bases left between them. This CDR3 spans 13 amino acids. In germline, CDR1 is LGHDT, CDR2 YNNKEL (reference sequence). CDR3 DNA sequence: TGTGCCAGCAGACAGGGTGGGGCCTCACCCCTCCACTTT. This codes for CASRQGGASPLHF.

The rearrangement uses TRBV19 and TRBJ2-7; a possible D gene is TRBD1 (6 bases). Germline CDR1 and CDR2: LNHDA and SQIVND (reference sequence). The CDR3 is made up of 14 amino acids. V lost 6 bases and J 2 bases, leaving 14 bases between the germline ends. The CDR3 DNA reads as TGTGCCAGTAGAGCCCAGGGGACGGCCTACGAGCAGTACTTC. Amino acid sequence: CASRAQGTAYEQYF.

CDR3 loop: CASRGTGNQPQHF. The CDR3 nucleotides are TGCGCCAGCAGGGGGACAGGCAATCAGCCCCAGCATTTT. The V and J genes are TRBV4-1 and TRBJ1-5, with 7 bases fitting TRBD1. The germline gives CDR1 MGHRA, CDR2 YSYEKL. The CDR3 sequence is 13 residues long. V lost 6 bases to trimming and J lost 2 bases; unmatched junction nucleotides: 1.

The V and J genes are TRBV5-1 and TRBJ1-3; possibly TRBD1 for D (6 bases). Germline lookup yields CDR1 SGHRS and CDR2 YFSETQ. Trimming removed 1 base at V and 4 bases at J, with 15 bases between. The CDR3 is 16 residues long. The chain's CDR3 is CASSLWGQGSGNTIYF. CDR3 coding DNA: TGCGCCAGCAGCTTGTGGGGTCAGGGGAGCGGAAACACCATATATTTT.

CDR3 DNA: TGTGCCAGCAGTGATGGCAGGGCCGCAGTCTACACCTTC. Protein: CASSDGRAAVYTF. This chain joins TRBV6-1 and TRBJ1-2; D is possibly TRBD1 (5 bases). V dropped 3 bases and J dropped 10 bases, with 15 bases sitting between them. The CDR3 extends over 13 amino acids. CDR1 and CDR2 from the germline V gene are MNHNS and SASEGT.

V gene TRBV7-2 combines with J gene TRBJ2-6; 9 nucleotides agree with TRBD1. V was pared by 5 bases and J by 0 bases, with 8 bases of the junction left unmatched. The CDR3 totals 18 residues. CDR1 and CDR2 (germline): SGHTA, FQGNSA. The CDR3 sequence: CASSKRDRESSGANVLTF. In DNA form, the CDR3 reads TGTGCCAGCAGCAAAAGGGACAGGGAGAGCTCTGGGGCCAACGTCCTGACTTTC.

V is TRBV6-5 and J is TRBJ2-5, with 7 bases fitting TRBD2. V lost 3 bases, J lost 4 bases, and 8 bases stayed unmatched. The CDR3 length is 15 residues. Looked up from germline, CDR1 is MNHEY and CDR2 is SVGAGI. CDR3 residues: CASSYGHRGGETQYF. In DNA form, the CDR3 reads TGTGCCAGCAGTTATGGACACCGCGGGGGAGAGACCCAGTACTTC.

V gene TRBV4-2 combines with J gene TRBJ2-1; 10 bases align to TRBD1. The CDR3 runs 16 residues. V trimming: 1 base; J trimming: 4 bases; junction bases outside the gene matches: 4. Looked up from germline, CDR1 is LGHNA and CDR2 is YNFKEQ. The CDR3 sequence: CASSQASGQGYNEQFF. The DNA for the CDR3 is TGTGCCAGCAGCCAAGCCTCGGGACAGGGGTACAATGAGCAGTTCTTC.

The chain employs TRBV5-1 and TRBJ1-1, with 8 bases fitting TRBD1. J lost 1 base, V lost 5 bases, and 4 bases had no gene match. The germline V gene encodes CDR1 SGHRS and CDR2 YFSETQ. This CDR3 has 14 residues. Here the CDR3 DNA reads TGCGCCAGCAGGTTGCAGGGGGCGAACACTGAAGCTTTCTTT. Protein: CASRLQGANTEAFF.

This chain uses TRBV18 with TRBJ2-3, with 7 bases that match TRBD2. This CDR3 is 14 amino acids long. Germline V gives CDR1 KGHSH, CDR2 LQKENI. J lost 0 bases, V lost 3 bases, and 0 bases had no gene match. The CDR3 bases are TGTGCCAGCTCACCGGGGGGGAGCACAGATACGCAGTATTTT. The encoded protein is CASSPGGSTDTQYF. Variable domain in full (rest from reference TRBV18 and TRBJ2-3): NAGVMQNPRHLVRRRGQEARLRCSPMKGHSHVYWYRQLPEEGLKFMVYLQKENIIDESGMPKERFSAEFPKEGPSILRIQQVVRGDSAAYFCASSPGGSTDTQYFGPGTRLTVL.

The chain couples TRBV3-1 (or the pseudogene TRBV3-2) to TRBJ1-2; 9 bases are shared with TRBD1. V lost 3 bases and J lost 6; bases outside the gene matches: 2. This CDR3 has 13 amino acids. The germline gives CDR1 LGHDT, CDR2 YNNKEL (reference sequence). The CDR3 DNA follows: TGTGCCAGCAGCCAGGGACAGGGCAATGGCTACACCTTC. Translation gives CASSQGQGNGYTF.

In nucleotides, the CDR3 is TGCGCCAACCTCCACGGTCGAGGCTTTTCCAAAAACATTCAGTACTTC. It codes for CANLHGRGFSKNIQYF. The V call is TRBV5-1, the J call TRBJ2-4; D is ambiguous. The germline V gene encodes CDR1 SGHRS and CDR2 YFSETQ. This CDR3 comprises 16 residues. Trimming cost V 9 bases and J 2 bases, with 21 bases left between them.

This sequence joins TRBV28 and TRBJ1-2; a weak D match, TRBD1 (5 bases). With 6 bases removed from V and 4 bases from J, the gap between germline ends came to 15 bases. CDR3 length: 14 amino acids. Germline-derived CDR1 and CDR2 are MDHEN and SYDVKM. The CDR3 sequence: CASRSFDTGYGYTF. The CDR3 DNA follows: TGTGCCAGCAGGTCGTTTGATACAGGCTATGGCTACACCTTC.

V is TRBV20-1 and J is TRBJ2-7; D is unclear. V lost 1 base, J lost 7 bases, and 5 bases lay in between. This CDR3 is built from 10 residues. In germline, CDR1 is DFQATT, CDR2 SNEGSKA (reference sequence). The CDR3 nucleotides are TGCAGTGCTAGAGGAGAGGAGCAGTACTTC. Translating gives CSARGEEQYF.

The chain joins TRBV4-2 to TRBJ2-3; possibly TRBD1 for D (9 bases). In germline, CDR1 is LGHNA, CDR2 YNFKEQ. The CDR3 extends over 18 amino acids. V lost 5 bases and J 3 bases, leaving 24 bases between the germline ends. CDR3 DNA: TGTGCCAGCAGCTTAGCGGGACAGGGACCCACGGGGACAGATACGCAGTATTTT. Its translation is CASSLAGQGPTGTDTQYF.

The chain combines TRBV5-6 with TRBJ1-3; 9 bases are shared with TRBD1. This CDR3 has 19 amino acids. Trimming cost V 7 bases and J 0 bases; bases outside gene matches: 17. CDR1 is SGHDT, CDR2 YYEEEE, per germline. CDR3 bases: TGTGCCAGCGATGACCCGGGACAGGGAACACTCGTCTCTGGAAACACCATATATTTT. Amino acid sequence: CASDDPGQGTLVSGNTIYF.

V usage is TRBV27 and J usage is TRBJ2-2; D is uncertain. V was pared by 8 bases and J by 6 bases, with 10 bases between. Germline CDR1 MNHEY, CDR2 SMNVEV (reference sequence). CDR3 length: 12 residues. The CDR3 sequence: CASRLSSGELFF. In DNA form, the CDR3 reads TGTGCCAGCCGCCTAAGCTCCGGGGAGCTGTTTTTT.

This chain joins TRBV29-1 and TRBJ1-1, with a possible D match to TRBD1 (5 bases). Germline assignment: CDR1 SQVTM and CDR2 ANQGSEA. The ends were cut back, 2 bases at V and 0 bases at J, with 19 bases in the middle. The CDR3 sequence is 17 residues long. The CDR3 DNA follows: TGCAGCGTTGAATCCCCAGCAGGGCACAGTATGAACACTGAAGCTTTCTTT. This codes for CSVESPAGHSMNTEAFF.

The CDR3 protein is CASSSLQGDNEQFF. The CDR3, as DNA: TGTGCCAGCAGCTCGTTACAGGGAGACAATGAGCAGTTCTTC. The chain uses TRBV5-4 and TRBJ2-1; maybe TRBD1 (6 bases). CDR1 and CDR2 (germline): SGHNT, YYREEE (reference sequence). Trimming cost V 3 bases and J 5 bases, with 12 bases left between them. The CDR3 sequence is 14 residues long.

The chain carries TRBV3-1 (or the pseudogene TRBV3-2) and TRBJ1-2, with TRBD1 matching 8 bases. Germline-derived CDR1 and CDR2 are LGHDT and YNNKEL (reference sequence). V was pared by 1 base and J by 2 bases, with 12 bases of the junction left unmatched. CDR3 length: 18 amino acids. The CDR3 loop reads CASSQAPWAGGRNYGYTF. The CDR3 DNA reads as TGTGCCAGCAGCCAAGCCCCCTGGGCAGGGGGCCGAAACTATGGCTACACCTTC.

V gene TRBV7-2 combines with J gene TRBJ2-1; D unclear. The CDR3 runs to 17 residues. Germline V gene data show CDR1 as SGHTA and CDR2 as FQGNSA. Deletions cut 1 base from V and 6 bases from J, with 19 bases between. CDR3 DNA sequence: TGTGCCAGCAGCTTAGGTTCTCGCCTTACAAGTACCAATGAGCAGTTCTTC. Translation: CASSLGSRLTSTNEQFF.

J is TRBJ2-3 and V is TRBV7-2, with 13 bases fitting TRBD2. CDR1 SGHTA and CDR2 FQGNSA come from the germline V gene. The CDR3 runs to 18 residues. V was pared by 3 bases and J by 2 bases, with 8 bases of the junction left unmatched. CDR3 region: CASSFLLGLAGSTDTQYF. The CDR3 DNA reads TGTGCCAGCAGCTTCTTACTGGGACTAGCGGGATCCACAGATACGCAGTATTTT.

The sample holds many counts of this clone. The J gene is TRBJ1-2, the V gene TRBV5-1; D remains unclear. Trimming removed 2 bases from V and 3 bases from J, with 8 bases in between. CDR1 and CDR2 from the germline V gene are SGHRS and YFSETQ. The CDR3 loop spans 13 amino acids. This chain's CDR3 is CASSFGQDYGYTF. CDR3 nucleotide sequence: TGCGCCAGCAGCTTTGGCCAGGACTATGGCTACACCTTC.

The chain couples TRBV5-1 to TRBJ2-3; possible D gene TRBD1, 6 bases. The CDR3 sequence is 15 residues long. Germline CDR1 SGHRS, CDR2 YFSETQ. V was trimmed by 3 bases and J by 0 bases, leaving 11 bases between them. Here the CDR3 DNA reads TGCGCCAGCAGCTCGGGGACATTTAGCACAGATACGCAGTATTTT. Translating it yields CASSSGTFSTDTQYF.